The source of this TCR beta chain is a study of T cells in localized non-small cell lung cancer (TCRdb year 2020). Study-wide context: The study analyzed T cell repertoires of 236 early-stage NSCLC patients, comparing tumors and uninvolved tumor-adjacent lungs. The cohort consisted of 200 to 250 treatment-naive NSCLC patients whose localized lung tumors had been resected. The mean age of the NSCLC patients was about 67 years, with about 120 men and about a hundred women.

The immunoSEQ Assay was used to sequence TCR beta CDR3 regions from DNA. The study's processing was this. To compute T cell density, TCR beta template counts were normalized to usable DNA, which was estimated by amplifying housekeeping genes. The preseqR package was used to estimate richness by extrapolating to 400,000 templates for PBMC samples and to 120,000 templates for tissue samples. Clonality was calculated as one minus Pielou's evenness. Tissue-enriched TCRs were identified by differential abundance testing using productive amino-acid clonotypes, minimum total count 5 and alpha 0.1. The Jaccard Index and the Morisita Overlap Index were used to measure repertoire overlap between compartments. GLIPH grouped TCR beta CDR3s together with public tetramer-defined viral CDR3s, and a viral motif had to include at least three viral sequences and show V-gene enrichment. The table comes from immuneACCESS by way of TCRdb, which keeps in-frame sequences with V and J called. Part of the clones is missing from these tables; in studies checked, under half for an unresolved V gene and the rest for unknown reasons. The V and J calls and clone size come from that table; D and trimming were worked out from the DNA. This sample is represented by tens of thousands of clones; 80% to 90% of them were singletons. Together, the top ten hold about 9.3% of the sample.

A remark on this clone: The target of this receptor is not known. One end of the junction fails to match germline, which may point to a read error.

At diagnosis, tumor, uninvolved tumor-adjacent lung and peripheral blood were collected and then preserved as a mix of FFPE and fresh-frozen material. For TCR repertoire profiling, blood samples were analyzed in the form of peripheral blood mononuclear cells. On the study overall, not on this receptor specifically: The highest T cell clonality was observed in uninvolved tumor-adjacent lung, where clonality exceeded that of tumor, suggesting that antigenic responses were more focused in uninvolved tumor-adjacent lung. Multi-region tumor sequencing was not performed, so intratumor heterogeneity could not be excluded. Longer overall survival was associated with higher blood T cell density, whereas shorter survival was associated with higher adjacent-lung clonality. A median of about 50 of the top 100 tumor clones turned up in the paired uninvolved adjacent lung, and 25 to 35 of those clones also ranked among the top 100 of that same adjacent lung. Because the study design was exploratory, TCR variables were selected using unadjusted p-values without false-discovery rate correction.

The sequence was obtained from a woman between 35 and 75 years old with stage I lung adenocarcinoma. This sample comprised peripheral blood, obtained before any cancer treatment.

The CDR3 reads as follows: CASSLSAGNEQFF. The DNA sequence follows: TGTGCCAGCAGTCTATCCGCGGGGAATGAGCAGTTCTTC. The chain was built from TRBV27 and TRBJ2-1; TRBD2 could be the D gene, as 6 bases match. The CDR3, cysteine through phenylalanine, is 13 amino acids long. The CDR3 DNA has 39 bases and is translated from base 1. CDR1 is given as MNHEY and CDR2 as SMNVEV, both from the germline V gene (reference sequence).